This TCR beta chain was sequenced during a study of shared clonotypes between healthy human individuals. In the case of this clone: Its specificity is unknown.

Here immunoSEQ multiplex PCR was the method, and the copy in TCRdb shows in-frame clones only, minus some. The data hold around 2.1 million clones, with about 92% observed a single time. Notes on the study in general: Clonotype sharing among donors was expected to depend on sequencing depth. Among non-shared clonotypes, generation probabilities were lower than among those shared by all four donors.

CD8 cells classed as naive were CD45RO-negative and positively selected for CCR7, excluding terminally differentiated effector memory CD45RA+ cells. The sequenced sample consisted of naive CD8+ T cells from PBMCs. The receptor was isolated from a man in his late teens or twenties in good health. Some clones in this sample may be carry-over from other donors' samples.

The CDR3 DNA follows: TGTGCCAGCAGGGAGGGACGGCAAAATGGCTACACCTTC. Amino acid sequence: CASREGRQNGYTF. The chain recombines TRBV2 with TRBJ1-2; TRBD1 might be the D (5 bases). CDR1 is SNHLY, CDR2 FYNNEI, per germline. The CDR3 contains 13 residues. Trimming took off 6 bases at V and 6 bases at J, with 14 bases between the two ends.